In this sample, the clone carrying this T cell receptor beta chain turned up many times. Its target is unknown. Synthesis of cDNA was carried out by template-switch 5'RACE. The reaction used 10-nucleotide random UMIs. MiXCR was run by TCRdb on the 5' RACE reads, yielding one entry per CDR3 protein. The data hold some 78,000 distinct CDR3 sequences, with around 4.6% observed a single time. J lost 6 bases, V lost 2 bases, and 6 bases had no gene match. CDR3 size: 16 residues. CDR1 and CDR2 from the germline V gene are SGHTA and FQGNSA. The sample originates from a study of neurological immune-mediated disorders. Regarding the study as a whole: For the multiple sclerosis repertoire cluster, no association with any clinical or MRI feature was found. The highest TCR clonal expansion occurred in HTLV-1-associated myelopathy; multiple sclerosis fell below healthy controls. It was the repertoires of 18 of 34 multiple sclerosis patients that phylogenetic grouping placed in one related-CDR3 cluster, which is a possible signature.

Sequenced sample: PBMCs. The rearrangement links TRBV7-2 to TRBJ2-7, with 14 bases matching TRBD2. The receptor's source is a woman aged 25 to 39 with multiple sclerosis. Here the CDR3 DNA reads TGTGCCAGCAGCTTACTGGGGACTAGCGGGGGTACCGAGCAGTACGTC. Its protein product is CASSLLGTSGGTEQYV.